Presented here are 2 T cell receptor beta chains from one specimen sequenced in a study of patients and donors after allogeneic stem cell transplantation. TCRdb fed the RT-PCR reads into MiXCR, producing one record per CDR3 protein. The table includes about a million distinct CDR3 sequences, approximately 19% detected once. Sequenced input: blood, either unsorted or a sorted T cell fraction (not recorded which). These receptor sequences come from a human donor who was either an allogeneic HSCT recipient or a stem cell or donor lymphocyte infusion donor (not recorded which). It is not recorded whose cells these are; they may come from a transplant donor.

The sample holds many counts of this clonotype. The CDR3: CAITTGEGPYEQYF. DNA of the CDR3: TGTGCCATTACAACCGGAGAGGGTCCCTACGAGCAGTACTTC. The rearrangement joins TRBV10-3 to TRBJ2-7; tentative D call: TRBD2 (5 bases). The CDR3 has 14 amino acids. The germline V gene encodes CDR1 ENHRY and CDR2 SYGVKD. V was trimmed by 9 bases and J by 2 bases, leaving 17 bases between them.

The V and J genes are TRBV6-5 and TRBJ1-1; D remains ambiguous. Trimming removed 2 bases at V and 5 bases at J, with 21 bases between. Germline V CDR1 and CDR2: MNHEY, SVGAGI. The CDR3 has 17 amino acids. The CDR3 sequence is CASSYGEQATSGTEAFF. The DNA for the CDR3 is TGTGCCAGCAGTTACGGCGAGCAGGCCACTTCGGGGACTGAAGCTTTCTTT.